The clone carrying this TCR beta chain was detected many times. The CDR3 spans 13 residues. V lost 2 bases to trimming and J lost 4 bases, with 7 bases between them. Germline CDR1 is MNHEY and CDR2 is SVGAGI. The data are from a study of early T cells in non-severe SARS-CoV-2 infection. TCRdb passed the 5' RACE reads through MiXCR, listing each CDR3 protein once. The profile shows about 64,000 distinct CDR3 sequences, over 10% of them singletons. What was sequenced was whole blood. The receptor comes from an adult who was a healthcare worker with PCR-confirmed SARS-CoV-2 infection or an uninfected control (not recorded which). J is TRBJ2-3 and V is TRBV6-5; the D gene is possibly TRBD2 (5 bases). CDR3 sequence (DNA): TGTGCCAGCAGTTACCTGGAGGCAGATACGCAGTATTTT. This codes for CASSYLEADTQYF.